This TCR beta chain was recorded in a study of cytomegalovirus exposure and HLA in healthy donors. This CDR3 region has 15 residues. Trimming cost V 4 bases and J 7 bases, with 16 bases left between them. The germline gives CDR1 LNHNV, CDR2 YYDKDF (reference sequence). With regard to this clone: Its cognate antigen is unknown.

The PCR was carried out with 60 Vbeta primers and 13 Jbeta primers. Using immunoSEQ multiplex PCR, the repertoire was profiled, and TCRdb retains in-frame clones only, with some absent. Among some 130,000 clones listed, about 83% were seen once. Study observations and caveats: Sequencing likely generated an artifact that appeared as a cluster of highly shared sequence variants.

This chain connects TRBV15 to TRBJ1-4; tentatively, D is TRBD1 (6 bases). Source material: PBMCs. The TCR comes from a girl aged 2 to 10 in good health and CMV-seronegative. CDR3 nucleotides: TGTGCCACCAGCAAGAGCCAGGGGATAGGTGAAAAACTGTTTTTT. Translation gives CATSKSQGIGEKLFF.